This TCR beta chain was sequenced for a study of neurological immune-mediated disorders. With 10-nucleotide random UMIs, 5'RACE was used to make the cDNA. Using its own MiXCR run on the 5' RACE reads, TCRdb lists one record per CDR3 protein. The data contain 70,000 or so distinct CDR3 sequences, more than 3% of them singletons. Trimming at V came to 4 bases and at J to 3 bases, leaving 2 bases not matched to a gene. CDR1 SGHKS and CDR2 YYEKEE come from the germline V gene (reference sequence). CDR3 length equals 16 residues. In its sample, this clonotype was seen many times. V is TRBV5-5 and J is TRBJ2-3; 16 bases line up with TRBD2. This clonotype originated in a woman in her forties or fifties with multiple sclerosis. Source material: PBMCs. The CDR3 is CASSTGLAGGTDTQYF. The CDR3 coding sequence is TGTGCCAGCAGCACGGGACTAGCGGGGGGGACAGATACGCAGTATTTT.